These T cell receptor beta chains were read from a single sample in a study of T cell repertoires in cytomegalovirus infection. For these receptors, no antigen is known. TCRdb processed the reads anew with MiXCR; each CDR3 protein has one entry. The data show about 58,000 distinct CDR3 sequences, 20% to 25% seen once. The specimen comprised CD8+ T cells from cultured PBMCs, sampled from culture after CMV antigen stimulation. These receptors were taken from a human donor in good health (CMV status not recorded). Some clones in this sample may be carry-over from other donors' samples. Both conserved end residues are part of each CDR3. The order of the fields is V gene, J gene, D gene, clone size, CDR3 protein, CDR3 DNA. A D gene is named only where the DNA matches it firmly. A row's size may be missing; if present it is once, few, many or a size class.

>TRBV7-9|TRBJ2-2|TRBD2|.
CASSEGTSGTANTGELFF
TGTGCCAGCAGCGAGGGGACTAGCGGTACCGCGAACACCGGGGAGCTGTTTTTT
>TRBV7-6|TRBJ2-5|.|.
CASSQEPGNFKETQYF
TGTGCCAGCAGCCAGGAGCCAGGGAATTTTAAAGAGACCCAGTACTTC
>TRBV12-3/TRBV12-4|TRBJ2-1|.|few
CASKVPGAAKNEQFF
TGTGCCAGCAAGGTCCCCGGGGCGGCGAAGAATGAGCAGTTCTTC
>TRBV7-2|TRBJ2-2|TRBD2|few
CASSSLETSGSPGELFF
TGTGCCAGCAGCTCCCTGGAGACTAGCGGGAGCCCCGGGGAGCTGTTTTTT
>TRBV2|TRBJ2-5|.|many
CASVSDGSVVAQYF
TGTGCCAGCGTGTCAGACGGGTCCGTCGTGGCCCAGTACTTC
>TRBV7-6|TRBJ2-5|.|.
CASSSSTGWQETQYF
TGTGCCAGCAGCTCCTCTACCGGCTGGCAAGAGACCCAGTACTTC
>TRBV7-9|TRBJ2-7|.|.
CASSLHQGSYEQYF
TGTGCCAGCAGCTTACATCAGGGCTCCTACGAGCAGTACTTC
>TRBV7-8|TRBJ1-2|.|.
CASSLGRVGYYGYTF
TGTGCCAGCAGCCTCGGACGTGTTGGCTACTATGGCTACACCTTC
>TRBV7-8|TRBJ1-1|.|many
CASSLGWTPYETEAFF
TGTGCCAGCAGCTTAGGGTGGACTCCTTATGAGACTGAAGCTTTCTTT
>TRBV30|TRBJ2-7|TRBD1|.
CACWDRVYEQYF
TGTGCCTGCTGGGACAGGGTGTACGAGCAGTACTTC
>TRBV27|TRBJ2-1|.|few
CATRLGGNEQFF
TGTGCCACCAGATTAGGGGGAAATGAGCAGTTCTTC
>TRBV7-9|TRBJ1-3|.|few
CASSSLDSPSSGNTIYF
TGTGCCAGCAGCTCCCTGGACAGCCCAAGCTCTGGAAACACCATATATTTT
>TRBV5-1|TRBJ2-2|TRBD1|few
CASSLTGATGELFF
TGCGCCAGCAGCTTGACAGGGGCCACCGGGGAGCTGTTTTTT
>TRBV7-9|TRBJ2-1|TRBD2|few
CASSLGSGAAGGQFF
TGTGCCAGCAGCTTAGGGAGCGGGGCAGCGGGTGGGCAGTTCTTC
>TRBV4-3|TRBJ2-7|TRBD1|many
CASSLDRGAPYEQYF
TGCGCCAGCAGCCTCGACAGGGGGGCCCCATACGAGCAGTACTTC
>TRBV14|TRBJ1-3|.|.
CASSPRRPPVWNTIYF
TGTGCCAGCAGCCCCAGGCGACCGCCTGTTTGGAACACCATATATTTT
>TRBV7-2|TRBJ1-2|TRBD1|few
CASSLAGDRVYGYTF
TGTGCCAGCAGCTTAGCGGGGGACAGGGTCTATGGCTACACCTTC
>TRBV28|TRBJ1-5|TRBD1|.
CASSSGQYSNQPQHF
TGTGCCAGCAGTTCGGGACAGTATAGCAATCAGCCCCAGCATTTT
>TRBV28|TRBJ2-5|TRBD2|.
CASSLMGGLETQYF
TGTGCCAGCAGTTTAATGGGAGGGCTTGAGACCCAGTACTTC
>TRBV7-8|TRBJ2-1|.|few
CASSLNRISSYNEQFF
TGTGCCAGCAGTCTAAATAGAATTAGCTCCTACAATGAGCAGTTCTTC
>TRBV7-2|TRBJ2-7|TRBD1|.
CASSHSGTGLPEQYF
TGTGCCAGCAGCCACTCCGGGACAGGCCTACCAGAGCAGTACTTC
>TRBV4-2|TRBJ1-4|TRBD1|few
CASSHDPGTGNEKLFF
TGTGCCAGCAGCCACGATCCCGGGACAGGGAATGAAAAACTGTTTTTT
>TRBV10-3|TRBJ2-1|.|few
CAISVGPYNEQFF
TGTGCCATCAGTGTTGGGCCGTACAATGAGCAGTTCTTC
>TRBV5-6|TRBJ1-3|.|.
CASSERRRWGNTIYF
TGTGCCAGCTCCGAGAGACGGCGATGGGGAAACACCATATATTTT
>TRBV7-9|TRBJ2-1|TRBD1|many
CASSSRKPGQGYNEQFF
TGTGCCAGCAGCTCGCGAAAGCCTGGACAGGGCTACAATGAGCAGTTCTTC
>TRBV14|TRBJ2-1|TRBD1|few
CASSPGQAPVREQFF
TGTGCCAGCAGCCCGGGACAGGCCCCGGTGAGAGAGCAGTTCTTC
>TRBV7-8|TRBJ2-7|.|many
CASSPVWSYEQYF
TGTGCCAGCAGCCCCGTTTGGTCCTACGAGCAGTACTTC
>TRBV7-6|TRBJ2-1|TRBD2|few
CASSLGPGASGKNNEQFF
TGTGCCAGCAGCTTAGGACCGGGGGCTAGCGGGAAGAACAATGAGCAGTTCTTC
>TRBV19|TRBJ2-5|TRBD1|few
CASSHPDRPQETQYF
TGTGCCAGTAGCCACCCGGACAGGCCTCAAGAGACCCAGTACTTC
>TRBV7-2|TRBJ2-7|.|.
CASSLIARTYEQYF
TGTGCCAGCAGCTTGATAGCCAGGACCTACGAGCAGTACTTC
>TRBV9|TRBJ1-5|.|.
CASSGGGQNQPQHF
TGTGCCAGCAGCGGGGGGGGGCAGAATCAGCCCCAGCATTTT
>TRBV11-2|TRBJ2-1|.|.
CASSLDSGTLNEQFF
TGTGCCAGCAGCCTAGATAGCGGAACGTTGAATGAGCAGTTCTTC
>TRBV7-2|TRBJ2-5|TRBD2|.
CASSSGGRQETQYF
TGTGCCAGCAGCTCGGGGGGACGGCAAGAGACCCAGTACTTC
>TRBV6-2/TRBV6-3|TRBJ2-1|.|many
CASRDLQGPSYNEQFF
TGTGCCAGCCGCGACCTTCAGGGACCCTCGTACAATGAGCAGTTCTTC
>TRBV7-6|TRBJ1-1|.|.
CASSPGYLNTEAFF
TGTGCCAGCAGTCCTGGCTACTTGAACACTGAAGCTTTCTTT
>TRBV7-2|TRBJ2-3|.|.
CASSIRTVTDTQYF
TGTGCCAGCAGCATAAGGACGGTCACAGATACGCAGTATTTT
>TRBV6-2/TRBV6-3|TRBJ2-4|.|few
CASSDTHTSTRGNIQYF
TGTGCCAGCAGTGACACCCATACCTCAACCAGGGGAAACATTCAGTACTTC
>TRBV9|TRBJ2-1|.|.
CASSVDLGGPAYNEQFF
TGTGCCAGCAGCGTGGACCTAGGGGGGCCTGCCTACAATGAGCAGTTCTTC
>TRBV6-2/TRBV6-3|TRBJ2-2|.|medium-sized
CASSRGGTGELFF
TGTGCCAGCAGCCGAGGGGGCACCGGGGAGCTGTTTTTT
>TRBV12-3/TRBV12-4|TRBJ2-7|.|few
CASSLGAEYEQYF
TGTGCCAGCAGTTTAGGGGCGGAATACGAGCAGTACTTC
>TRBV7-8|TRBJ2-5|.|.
CASSRLGQQETQYF
TGTGCCAGCAGCCGCCTGGGACAACAAGAGACCCAGTACTTC
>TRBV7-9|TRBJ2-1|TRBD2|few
CASSSPLAGDYNEQFF
TGTGCCAGCAGCAGCCCCCTAGCGGGAGATTACAATGAGCAGTTCTTC
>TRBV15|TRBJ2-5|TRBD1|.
CATSREGTDGETQYF
TGTGCCACCAGCAGGGAAGGGACAGATGGAGAGACCCAGTACTTC
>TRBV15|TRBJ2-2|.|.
CATSRVGIPGELFF
TGTGCCACCAGCAGAGTGGGGATCCCCGGGGAGCTGTTTTTT